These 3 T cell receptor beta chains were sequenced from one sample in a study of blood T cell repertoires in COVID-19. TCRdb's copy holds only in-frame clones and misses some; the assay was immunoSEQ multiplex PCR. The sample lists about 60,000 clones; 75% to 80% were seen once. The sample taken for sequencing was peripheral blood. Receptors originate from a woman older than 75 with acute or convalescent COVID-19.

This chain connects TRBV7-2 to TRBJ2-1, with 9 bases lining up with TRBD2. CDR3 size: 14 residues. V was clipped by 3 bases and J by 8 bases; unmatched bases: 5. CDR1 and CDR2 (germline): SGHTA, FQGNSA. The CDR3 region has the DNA TGTGCCAGCAGCTTGGGCGGGAGGGCGGATGAGCAGTTCTTC. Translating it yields CASSLGGRADEQFF.

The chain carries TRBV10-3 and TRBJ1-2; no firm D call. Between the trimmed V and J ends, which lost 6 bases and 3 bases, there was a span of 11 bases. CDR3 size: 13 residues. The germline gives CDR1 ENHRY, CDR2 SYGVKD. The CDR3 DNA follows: TGTGCCATCAGGGGCAAGAAGGACTATGGCTACACCTTC. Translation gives CAIRGKKDYGYTF.

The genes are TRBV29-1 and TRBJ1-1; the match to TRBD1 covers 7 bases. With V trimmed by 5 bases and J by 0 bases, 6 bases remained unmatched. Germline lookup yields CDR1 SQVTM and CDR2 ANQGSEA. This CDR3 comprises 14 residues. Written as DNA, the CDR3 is TGCAGCGTTCAAGGGGACAGTTTGAACACTGAAGCTTTCTTT. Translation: CSVQGDSLNTEAFF.